These 26 T cell receptor beta chains were all obtained from the same sample, sequenced in a study of shared clonotypes between healthy human individuals. Clones were read by immunoSEQ multiplex PCR, and TCRdb kept only the in-frame ones, dropping some. Of over a million clones in the sample, about four fifths are singletons; the top ten hold 0.61%. Sequenced material: memory CD4+ T cells from PBMCs. Subset denoted: CD45RA-negative fraction. These receptors were taken from a man younger than 30 in good health. Some clones in this sample may be carry-over from other donors' samples.

In this sample, this clone turned up a few times. CDR3 protein: CASSPPGLAGAWDQETQYF. Here the CDR3 DNA reads TGTGCCAGCTCACCACCTGGACTAGCGGGAGCGTGGGACCAAGAGACCCAGTACTTC. J is TRBJ2-5 and V is TRBV18; TRBD2 aligns across 13 bases. V dropped 0 bases and J dropped 0; count of bases not matched to a gene: 7. The CDR3 length is 19 residues. Per the germline V gene, CDR1 is KGHSH and CDR2 is LQKENI.

CDR3 DNA: TGTGCCAGCAGCTTAGGAGGCGGGAGGACTTACAATGAGCAGTTCTTC. It is translated as CASSLGGGRTYNEQFF. The chain couples TRBV7-2 to TRBJ2-1; TRBD2 agrees at 8 bases. Trimming took 1 base from V and 4 from J; bases not matched to a gene: 6. Germline V gene data show CDR1 as SGHTA and CDR2 as FQGNSA. The CDR3 is 16 residues long.

The J gene is TRBJ2-5, the V gene TRBV6-1; D possibly corresponds to TRBD1 (5 bases). V lost 5 bases, J lost 6 bases, and 19 bases lay in between. This CDR3 comprises 15 residues. Germline-derived CDR1 and CDR2 are MNHNS and SASEGT. CDR3 DNA: TGTGCCAGCAGTCCGCAAACCCAGGGTGGGAAGACCCAGTACTTC. Its protein is CASSPQTQGGKTQYF.

The J gene is TRBJ1-1, the V gene TRBV11-2, with D uncertain. V lost 1 base and J 11 bases, leaving 23 bases between the germline ends. This CDR3 spans 16 amino acids. CDR1 is SGHAT, CDR2 FQNNGV, per germline. CDR3 bases: TGTGCCAGCAGCTTAGGAAACGCAGGAACACGCCAAGCGGCTTTCTTT. This encodes CASSLGNAGTRQAAFF.

J is TRBJ1-1 and V is TRBV5-4, with unresolved D. CDR1 is SGHNT, CDR2 YYREEE, per germline (reference sequence). V was clipped by 4 bases and J by 2 bases, with 15 bases between them. CDR3 length: 15 amino acids. The CDR3 DNA reads TGTGCCAGCAGCCCTAAAACCGTGGGAAACACTGAAGCTTTCTTT. Translated, it gives CASSPKTVGNTEAFF.

Here the CDR3 reads CASRRHEQYF. CDR3 nucleotides: TGCGCCAGCAGGAGGCACGAGCAGTACTTC. The chain links TRBV10-2 to TRBJ2-7; unclear D gene. V gave up 6 bases and J gave up 5 bases, with 5 bases separating them. Per the germline V gene, CDR1 is WSHSY and CDR2 is SAAADI. The CDR3 extends over 10 amino acids.

Comment on this clone: The same CDR3 arises from other DNA sequences in this sample as well. V and J are TRBV5-1 and TRBJ2-7; 9 bases are a match to TRBD2. Germline V lookup: CDR1 SGHRS, CDR2 YFSETQ. There are 15 residues in the CDR3. J lost 1 base, V lost 0 bases, and 2 bases had no gene match. The CDR3 here is CASSLVLAGSYEQYF. CDR3 DNA: TGCGCCAGCAGCTTGGTCCTAGCGGGGTCCTACGAGCAGTACTTC.

The chain links TRBV14 to TRBJ1-5; 8 nucleotides match TRBD1. Germline lookup yields CDR1 SGHDN and CDR2 FVKESK. The length of the CDR3 is 15 residues. J gave up 1 base and V 4 bases, and 3 bases lay outside the gene matches. CDR3 DNA sequence: TGTGCCAGCAGCCCAGGGGGCTCGAGCAATCAGCCCCAGCATTTT. Translated, it gives CASSPGGSSNQPQHF.

This chain joins TRBV5-1 and TRBJ2-7; 10 bases map to TRBD2. The germline V gene encodes CDR1 SGHRS and CDR2 YFSETQ. The ends lost 2 bases at V and 3 bases at J; junction bases unmatched: 8. This CDR3 is built from 16 residues. The CDR3 protein is CASSLIPSGRGYEQYF. The DNA of the CDR3 is TGCGCCAGCAGCTTAATTCCTAGCGGGAGAGGCTACGAGCAGTACTTC.

This clone has only one observation. This sequence joins TRBV5-1 and TRBJ2-3; no reliable D call. The CDR3 is 15 amino acids. Trimming left V 0 bases short and J 6 bases short, with 14 bases between. Germline CDR1 SGHRS, CDR2 YFSETQ. Here the CDR3 reads CASSLAGSPGDTQYF. For the CDR3, the DNA is TGCGCCAGCAGCTTGGCCGGTTCCCCTGGGGATACGCAGTATTTT.

V usage is TRBV28 and J usage is TRBJ2-3, with D perhaps matching TRBD2 (5 bases). Between the trimmed V and J ends, which lost 8 bases and 0 bases, there was a span of 12 bases. There are 14 residues in the CDR3. Germline CDR1 MDHEN, CDR2 SYDVKM. The CDR3 loop is CASRSGSSTDTQYF. The CDR3 DNA is TGTGCCAGCCGATCGGGGAGTAGCACAGATACGCAGTATTTT.

Details on this clone: The sample has other DNA sequences that encode this CDR3 too. This chain links TRBV28 with TRBJ1-1; weak D call: TRBD1 (6 bases). V shed 5 bases and J shed 0 bases, with 13 bases lying between them. The CDR3 is 15 residues long. Germline lookup yields CDR1 MDHEN and CDR2 SYDVKM. In DNA form, the CDR3 reads TGTGCCAGCAGTCCCCCCCAGGGGATGAACACTGAAGCTTTCTTT. It translates to CASSPPQGMNTEAFF.

This chain connects TRBV7-8 to TRBJ2-7; 10 positions agree with TRBD2. The CDR3 length is 16 residues. CDR1 is SGHVS, CDR2 FQNEAQ, per germline. The J segment lost 2 bases and the V segment lost 5 bases, leaving 9 bases of the junction unmatched. CDR3 sequence reads: CASSLQGLAPPYEQYF. CDR3 in DNA: TGTGCCAGCAGCCTTCAGGGACTAGCGCCGCCCTACGAGCAGTACTTC.

There are a few counts of this clone. This sequence joins TRBV2 and TRBJ2-2; a possible D gene is TRBD2 (5 bases). CDR3 length: 15 residues. V lost 8 bases and J lost 7, with 20 bases in between. Per the germline V gene, CDR1 is SNHLY and CDR2 is FYNNEI. CDR3 residues: CASRVVFSAGGELFF. The CDR3, as DNA: TGTGCCAGCCGGGTGGTGTTTTCGGCGGGCGGGGAGCTGTTTTTT.

The chain carries TRBV7-3 and TRBJ2-5; 8 bases match TRBD1. The germline gives CDR1 SGHTA, CDR2 FQGTGA. CDR3 length equals 16 residues. Trimming took 1 base from V and 2 from J; bases not matched to a gene: 6. The CDR3 DNA sequence: TGTGCCAGCAGCTTAAGAACAGGGGGTGGACAAGAGACCCAGTACTTC. It is translated as CASSLRTGGGQETQYF.

In its sample, this clone was seen many times. The same CDR3 arises from other DNA sequences in this sample as well. The rearrangement uses TRBV29-1 and TRBJ2-2; 10 bases fit TRBD1. CDR1 is SQVTM, CDR2 ANQGSEA, per germline. The CDR3 length is 14 residues. The trim removed 6 bases at V and 4 bases at J, leaving 5 bases unmatched. The CDR3 DNA follows: TGCAGCGTCCGACAGGGGGCGACCACCGGGGAGCTGTTTTTT. Encoded protein: CSVRQGATTGELFF.

The chain uses TRBV5-1 and TRBJ2-2, with D unresolved. Germline assignment: CDR1 SGHRS and CDR2 YFSETQ. CDR3 size: 18 residues. Trimming pared 1 base from V and 6 bases from J, leaving 22 bases between. DNA for the CDR3: TGCGCCAGCAGCTTGAGGGCCTCGGACCGTACTTTGTCCGGGGAGCTGTTTTTT. This codes for CASSLRASDRTLSGELFF.

The CDR3 loop reads CASSLLRGTFMNTEAFF. The CDR3 DNA is TGTGCCAGCAGCTTACTCCGAGGTACGTTCATGAACACTGAAGCTTTCTTT. The chain carries TRBV5-8 and TRBJ1-1, with no clear D. The CDR3 is made up of 17 amino acids. V was clipped by 2 bases and J by 0 bases, with 17 bases between them. Germline V gives CDR1 SGHTS, CDR2 YDEGEE.

V usage is TRBV9 and J usage is TRBJ1-6; 9 bases align to TRBD1. Germline V gene data show CDR1 as SGDLS and CDR2 as YYNGEE. The CDR3 totals 15 residues. V dropped 3 bases and J dropped 9; count of bases not matched to a gene: 7. The CDR3 DNA follows: TGTGCCAGCAGCGCCTGGACAGGGGTAGGTTCACCCCTCCACTTT. Its translation: CASSAWTGVGSPLHF.

About this clone itself: This CDR3 is also generated by other DNA sequences in the sample. The chain links TRBV5-1 to TRBJ2-3; D is perhaps TRBD2 (6 bases). Germline V lookup: CDR1 SGHRS, CDR2 YFSETQ. V was trimmed by 4 bases and J by 2 bases, leaving 14 bases between them. The CDR3 contains 15 residues. The CDR3 reads CASSPGLYNTDTQYF. The CDR3 nucleotides read TGCGCCAGCAGCCCCGGACTATATAACACAGATACGCAGTATTTT.

This clone was found a few times. This chain links TRBV6-5 with TRBJ1-2; the D is unclear. CDR3 size: 15 residues. V lost 6 bases and J lost 1, with 15 bases in between. Germline loops: CDR1 MNHEY, CDR2 SVGAGI. CDR3 nucleotides: TGTGCCAGCAGCCGCAACCTTGGGTTTAACTATGGCTACACCTTC. This codes for CASSRNLGFNYGYTF.

This CDR3 is CASSVGVGIGTGGEDEQFF. For the CDR3, the DNA is TGTGCCAGCAGCGTAGGGGTAGGCATTGGGACAGGGGGCGAGGATGAGCAGTTCTTC. This chain links TRBV9 with TRBJ2-1; 12 nucleotides line up with TRBD1. The ends lost 0 bases at V and 8 bases at J; junction bases unmatched: 15. CDR3 size: 19 residues. Germline values: CDR1 SGDLS, CDR2 YYNGEE.

The chain has TRBV15 and TRBJ2-5, with D maybe TRBD2 (6 bases). Germline assignment: CDR1 LNHNV and CDR2 YYDKDF (reference sequence). The V end lost 3 bases, the J end lost 5 bases, and 16 bases lay between the germline ends. This CDR3 spans 15 amino acids. The CDR3 nucleotides are TGTGCCACCAGCAGTCGCACAACTAGCTCGGAGACCCAGTACTTC. Translated: CATSSRTTSSETQYF.

V and J are TRBV2 and TRBJ2-5, with 12 bases identical to TRBD2. V shed 1 base and J 5 bases; nucleotides not matched to a gene: 5. The CDR3 has 16 amino acids. Germline V gene lookup returns CDR1 SNHLY and CDR2 FYNNEI. The CDR3 DNA is TGTGCCAGCAGTGAAGGCCTACTAGCGGGAGGCGAGACCCAGTACTTC. It codes for CASSEGLLAGGETQYF.

This clone showed up just a few times. CDR3 in DNA: TGTGCCAGCATGAACGGGGTGAACACCGGGGAGCTGTTTTTT. Protein sequence: CASMNGVNTGELFF. This chain uses TRBV9 with TRBJ2-2; D perhaps matches TRBD2 (5 bases). CDR3 length: 14 residues. With 6 bases removed from V and 1 base from J, the gap between germline ends came to 10 bases. Germline V lookup: CDR1 SGDLS, CDR2 YYNGEE.

This sequence joins TRBV18 and TRBJ2-3; TRBD1 matches 9 bases. Germline V gives CDR1 KGHSH, CDR2 LQKENI. The CDR3 runs to 17 residues. The J segment lost 2 bases and the V segment lost 4 bases, leaving 10 bases of the junction unmatched. CDR3 loop: CASSQWDRESYTDTQYF. The DNA for the CDR3 is TGTGCCAGCTCACAATGGGACAGGGAGTCTTACACAGATACGCAGTATTTT.